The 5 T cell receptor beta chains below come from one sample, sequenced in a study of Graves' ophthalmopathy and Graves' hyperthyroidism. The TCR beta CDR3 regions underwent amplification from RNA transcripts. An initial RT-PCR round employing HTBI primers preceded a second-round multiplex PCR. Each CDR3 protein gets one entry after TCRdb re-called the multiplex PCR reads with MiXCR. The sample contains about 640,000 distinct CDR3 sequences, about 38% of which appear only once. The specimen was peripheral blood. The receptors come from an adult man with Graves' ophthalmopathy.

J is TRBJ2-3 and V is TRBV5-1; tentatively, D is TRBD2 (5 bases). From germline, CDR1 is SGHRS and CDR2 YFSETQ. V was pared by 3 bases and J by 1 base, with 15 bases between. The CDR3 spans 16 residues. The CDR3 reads CASSSRTWERTDTQYF. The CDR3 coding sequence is TGCGCCAGCAGCTCACGGACTTGGGAACGCACAGATACGCAGTATTTT.

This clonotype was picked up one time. CDR3 DNA sequence: TGTGCCAGCACTACACGGGACGGGAGTCGAACCTACGAGCAGTACTTC. This encodes CASTTRDGSRTYEQYF. The chain recombines TRBV2 with TRBJ2-7, with D perhaps matching TRBD2 (6 bases). The CDR3 runs 16 residues. The V end lost 7 bases, the J end lost 2 bases, and 21 bases lay between the germline ends. Germline-derived CDR1 and CDR2 are SNHLY and FYNNEI.

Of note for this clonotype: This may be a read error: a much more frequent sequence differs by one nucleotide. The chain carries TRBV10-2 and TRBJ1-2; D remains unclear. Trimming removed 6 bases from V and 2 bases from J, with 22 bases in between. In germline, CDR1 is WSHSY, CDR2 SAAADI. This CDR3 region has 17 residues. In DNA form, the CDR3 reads TGCGCCAGCAGCCACACACCGTTCTTTGACAACAACTATGGCTACACCTTC. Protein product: CASSHTPFFDNNYGYTF.

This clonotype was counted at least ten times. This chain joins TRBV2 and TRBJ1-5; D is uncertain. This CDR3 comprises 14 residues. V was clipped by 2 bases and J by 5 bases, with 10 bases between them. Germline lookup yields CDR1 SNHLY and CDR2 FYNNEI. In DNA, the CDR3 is TGTGCCAGCAGTGAAATGGACTCTCATCAGCCCCAGCATTTT. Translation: CASSEMDSHQPQHF.

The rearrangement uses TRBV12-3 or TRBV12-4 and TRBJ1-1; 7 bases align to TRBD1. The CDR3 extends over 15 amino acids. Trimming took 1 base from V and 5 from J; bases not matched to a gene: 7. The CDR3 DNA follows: TGTGCCAGCAGTTTAGAGAGGGGGCGGTTGACTGAAGCTTTCTTT. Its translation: CASSLERGRLTEAFF.